A selection of T cell receptor beta chains follows, all from one sample in a study of cytomegalovirus exposure and HLA in healthy donors. Method: immunoSEQ multiplex PCR; TCRdb's copy keeps in-frame clones and lacks some. Of over 60,000 clones listed, more than 70% are singletons. Sample: PBMCs. The receptors here all came from a woman in her twenties or thirties in good health and CMV-seronegative. Each CDR3 is given with its conserved first and last residue. Fields, in order: clone size, V gene, J gene, D gene, CDR3 DNA, CDR3 protein. D genes are given only for firm matches. A row's size may be missing; if present it is once, few, many or a size class.

abundance: -; v_gene: TRBV4-3; j_gene: TRBJ2-2; d_gene: TRBD2; CDR3nt: TGCGCCAGCAGCCAAGATAGCGGGTCTCCGGCCGGGGAGCTGTTTTTT; CDR3aa: CASSQDSGSPAGELFF
abundance: -; v_gene: TRBV19; j_gene: TRBJ2-7; d_gene: TRBD1; CDR3nt: TGTGCCAGTAGCACCGGGACAGGGCCCTACGAGCAGTACTTC; CDR3aa: CASSTGTGPYEQYF
abundance: -; v_gene: TRBV7-9; j_gene: TRBJ2-1; d_gene: -; CDR3nt: TGTGCCAGCAGCATCTCGACAGGCTCGACGCAGCAGTTCTTC; CDR3aa: CASSISTGSTQQFF
abundance: once; v_gene: TRBV6-5; j_gene: TRBJ2-7; d_gene: -; CDR3nt: TGTGCCAGCAGTTATCGGAGCGAGTCCTACGAGCAGTACTTC; CDR3aa: CASSYRSESYEQYF
abundance: -; v_gene: TRBV6-6; j_gene: TRBJ2-7; d_gene: -; CDR3nt: TGTGCCAGCAGTTACTCGCCGACAGCTTCCTACGAGCAGTACTTC; CDR3aa: CASSYSPTASYEQYF
abundance: -; v_gene: TRBV9; j_gene: TRBJ2-1; d_gene: TRBD2; CDR3nt: TGTGCCAGCAGCATTCTAGCGGGAGGGAATGAGCAGTTCTTC; CDR3aa: CASSILAGGNEQFF
abundance: -; v_gene: TRBV28; j_gene: TRBJ1-5; d_gene: -; CDR3nt: TGTGCCAGCAGCCCCCCGGGGGAGCCCCAGCATTTT; CDR3aa: CASSPPGEPQHF
abundance: -; v_gene: TRBV13; j_gene: TRBJ2-7; d_gene: -; CDR3nt: TGTGCCAGCAGCCCGAGGGCTAGCCACTCAACCTACGAGCAGTACTTC; CDR3aa: CASSPRASHSTYEQYF
abundance: few; v_gene: TRBV6-6; j_gene: TRBJ1-1; d_gene: -; CDR3nt: TGTGCCAGCAGTTATGGGCAGGTGGGCACTGAAGCTTTCTTT; CDR3aa: CASSYGQVGTEAFF
abundance: -; v_gene: TRBV5-1; j_gene: TRBJ2-7; d_gene: -; CDR3nt: TGCGCCAGCAGCGAAGCTTACGAGGGGGCCTACGAGCAGTACTTC; CDR3aa: CASSEAYEGAYEQYF
abundance: -; v_gene: TRBV28; j_gene: TRBJ1-1; d_gene: -; CDR3nt: TGTGCCAGCGTCCAAATGTGGGGGCGGAGTGAAGCTTTCTTT; CDR3aa: CASVQMWGRSEAFF
abundance: -; v_gene: TRBV11-2; j_gene: TRBJ2-2; d_gene: -; CDR3nt: TGTGCCAGCAGCCACCAGACAGCTAGGGGGGAGCTGTTTTTT; CDR3aa: CASSHQTARGELFF
abundance: -; v_gene: TRBV7-2; j_gene: TRBJ2-2; d_gene: TRBD1; CDR3nt: TGTGCCAGCAGCTTACAGACAGGGAGCACCGGGGAGCTGTTTTTT; CDR3aa: CASSLQTGSTGELFF
abundance: few; v_gene: TRBV27; j_gene: TRBJ1-5; d_gene: TRBD1; CDR3nt: TGTGCCAGCAGTATAGGACAGGGAGGTCAGCCCCAGCATTTT; CDR3aa: CASSIGQGGQPQHF
abundance: -; v_gene: TRBV27; j_gene: TRBJ2-5; d_gene: TRBD2; CDR3nt: TGTGCCAGCCGCGCCCAGAGCGGGATCCAAGAGACCCAGTACTTC; CDR3aa: CASRAQSGIQETQYF
abundance: once; v_gene: TRBV5-8; j_gene: TRBJ2-7; d_gene: TRBD1; CDR3nt: TGTGCCAGCAGCGACCGACAGGGCGCTTACGAGCAGTACTTC; CDR3aa: CASSDRQGAYEQYF
abundance: few; v_gene: TRBV25-1; j_gene: TRBJ2-1; d_gene: TRBD2; CDR3nt: TGTGCCAGCAGTGAACCCTCCGGAGCGGGAGCATCCTACAATGAGCAGTTCTTC; CDR3aa: CASSEPSGAGASYNEQFF
abundance: -; v_gene: TRBV29-1; j_gene: TRBJ2-6; d_gene: -; CDR3nt: TGCAGCGTCGCAGGGGTTCCTGGGGCCAACGTCCTGACTTTC; CDR3aa: CSVAGVPGANVLTF
abundance: -; v_gene: TRBV11-3; j_gene: TRBJ2-2; d_gene: -; CDR3nt: TGTGCCAGCAGCTTAACAGGGACCACCGGGGAGCTGTTTTTT; CDR3aa: CASSLTGTTGELFF
abundance: -; v_gene: TRBV2; j_gene: TRBJ2-1; d_gene: TRBD2; CDR3nt: TGTGCCAGCAGGCCACTAGCGCATGAGCAGTTCTTC; CDR3aa: CASRPLAHEQFF
abundance: -; v_gene: TRBV2; j_gene: TRBJ1-6; d_gene: TRBD1; CDR3nt: TGTGCCAGCAGAAACAGGGGGTTTAATTCACCCCTCCACTTT; CDR3aa: CASRNRGFNSPLHF
abundance: -; v_gene: TRBV27; j_gene: TRBJ2-7; d_gene: -; CDR3nt: TGTGCCAGCAGTTTATCCAGGTCCTATAGCGGTTTGGGGCCCGGGGTAGCTGAGCAGTACTTC; CDR3aa: CASSLSRSYSGLGPGVAEQYF
abundance: -; v_gene: TRBV28; j_gene: TRBJ1-4; d_gene: TRBD1; CDR3nt: TGTGCCAGCAGTGGGGGATACAGGGGAACTAATGAAAAACTGTTTTTT; CDR3aa: CASSGGYRGTNEKLFF
abundance: -; v_gene: TRBV5-6; j_gene: TRBJ2-1; d_gene: -; CDR3nt: TGTGCCAGCAGCTTAGGAGGGGGCGCTTTCGAATACAATGAGCAGTTCTTC; CDR3aa: CASSLGGGAFEYNEQFF
abundance: -; v_gene: TRBV7-2; j_gene: TRBJ2-1; d_gene: -; CDR3nt: TGTGCCAGCAGCTTAAGAGGCGGGAATTCGGGAAATGAGCAGTTCTTC; CDR3aa: CASSLRGGNSGNEQFF
abundance: -; v_gene: TRBV7-3; j_gene: TRBJ1-1; d_gene: TRBD1; CDR3nt: TGTGCCAGCGGGACAGGAGGAACTGAAGCTTTCTTT; CDR3aa: CASGTGGTEAFF
abundance: -; v_gene: TRBV28; j_gene: TRBJ2-7; d_gene: TRBD2; CDR3nt: TGTGCCAGCAGTTTACCGGGAGGGCCTCGATACGAGCAGTACTTC; CDR3aa: CASSLPGGPRYEQYF
abundance: -; v_gene: TRBV28; j_gene: TRBJ2-7; d_gene: TRBD2; CDR3nt: TGTGCCAGCAGTTTATTGGGGACTAGCAACTACGAGCAGTACTTC; CDR3aa: CASSLLGTSNYEQYF
abundance: -; v_gene: TRBV19; j_gene: TRBJ2-7; d_gene: TRBD2; CDR3nt: TGTGCCAGTAGTATTGGAGGACTAGCGGGTTTTTGGGGGGAAGAGGAGCAGTACTTC; CDR3aa: CASSIGGLAGFWGEEEQYF
abundance: -; v_gene: TRBV18; j_gene: TRBJ1-1; d_gene: TRBD1; CDR3nt: TGTGCCAGCTCACAGGGACAGAGGAACACTGAAGCTTTCTTT; CDR3aa: CASSQGQRNTEAFF
abundance: -; v_gene: TRBV5-1; j_gene: TRBJ2-1; d_gene: TRBD2; CDR3nt: TGCGCCAGCAGCTTGGCCAGGACTAGCACCTACAATGAGCAGTTCTTC; CDR3aa: CASSLARTSTYNEQFF
abundance: -; v_gene: TRBV6-5; j_gene: TRBJ2-2; d_gene: TRBD2; CDR3nt: TGTGCCCCTAACCTCGGACTAGCGGTCACCGGGGAGCTGTTTTTT; CDR3aa: CAPNLGLAVTGELFF
abundance: large; v_gene: TRBV6-5; j_gene: TRBJ1-2; d_gene: -; CDR3nt: TGTGCCAGCAGGATTCAGGGGCACGGTGGCTACACCTTC; CDR3aa: CASRIQGHGGYTF
abundance: once; v_gene: TRBV5-4; j_gene: TRBJ2-5; d_gene: TRBD2; CDR3nt: TGTGCCAGCAGCTTGGTACTAGCGGGAGAGACCCAGTACTTC; CDR3aa: CASSLVLAGETQYF
abundance: -; v_gene: TRBV28; j_gene: TRBJ2-1; d_gene: -; CDR3nt: TGTGCCAGCAGTACCCAACTAGGCCACAATGAGCAGTTCTTC; CDR3aa: CASSTQLGHNEQFF
abundance: -; v_gene: TRBV10-2; j_gene: TRBJ2-2; d_gene: TRBD2; CDR3nt: TGCGCCAGCAGTGTGAAGACTAGCGGGAGTGAAAGCGGGGAGCTGTTTTTT; CDR3aa: CASSVKTSGSESGELFF
abundance: few; v_gene: TRBV19; j_gene: TRBJ2-6; d_gene: -; CDR3nt: TGTGCCAGTAGTATCCTGGGGGGGGCCGGGGCCAACGTCCTGACTTTC; CDR3aa: CASSILGGAGANVLTF
abundance: -; v_gene: TRBV19; j_gene: TRBJ1-1; d_gene: -; CDR3nt: TGTGCCAGTAAACAGGGGAACACTGAAGCTTTCTTT; CDR3aa: CASKQGNTEAFF
abundance: -; v_gene: TRBV9; j_gene: TRBJ2-1; d_gene: TRBD2; CDR3nt: TGTGCCAGCAGTATTGGCGGGGGTACCTACAATGAGCAGTTCTTC; CDR3aa: CASSIGGGTYNEQFF
abundance: -; v_gene: TRBV25-1; j_gene: TRBJ2-1; d_gene: -; CDR3nt: TGTGCCAGCAGTGACTCCCCCTCCGGGACTGGATCTTCCAATGAGCAGTTCTTC; CDR3aa: CASSDSPSGTGSSNEQFF
abundance: -; v_gene: TRBV7-6; j_gene: TRBJ2-1; d_gene: TRBD1; CDR3nt: TGTGCCAGCAGCTTCCGGGACAGGGGGTTAGTCGATGAGCAGTTCTTC; CDR3aa: CASSFRDRGLVDEQFF
abundance: -; v_gene: TRBV28; j_gene: TRBJ1-5; d_gene: TRBD1; CDR3nt: TGTGCCAGCAGTTCAGGGGGCGACGGAACCAGAGGGGGCAATCAGCCCCAGCATTTT; CDR3aa: CASSSGGDGTRGGNQPQHF
abundance: -; v_gene: TRBV18; j_gene: TRBJ1-5; d_gene: TRBD1; CDR3nt: TGTGCCAGCTCCCACGGGACAGATAGCAATCAGCCCCAGCATTTT; CDR3aa: CASSHGTDSNQPQHF
abundance: -; v_gene: TRBV7-9; j_gene: TRBJ1-1; d_gene: TRBD1; CDR3nt: TGTTCCAGCAGCTTAATCCTCGACAGGGGGCTTAAGGGCACTGAAGCTTTCTTT; CDR3aa: CSSSLILDRGLKGTEAFF
abundance: -; v_gene: TRBV6-5; j_gene: TRBJ2-2; d_gene: -; CDR3nt: TGTGCCAGCAGTTACTCGACAGTCTTGGACACCGGGGAGCTGTTTTTT; CDR3aa: CASSYSTVLDTGELFF
abundance: -; v_gene: TRBV7-2; j_gene: TRBJ1-2; d_gene: TRBD1; CDR3nt: TGTGCCAGCAGCCCCCGGGAGGGGGCCACCGCTAACTATGGCTACACCTTC; CDR3aa: CASSPREGATANYGYTF
abundance: once; v_gene: TRBV7-2; j_gene: TRBJ1-1; d_gene: -; CDR3nt: TGTGCCAGCAGCGCAGAGGTTGAAGCTTTCTTT; CDR3aa: CASSAEVEAFF
abundance: -; v_gene: TRBV10-1; j_gene: TRBJ2-1; d_gene: TRBD2; CDR3nt: TGCGCCAGCAGTGAAGGGGCTAGCGGGAGTCGGGAGCAGTTCTTC; CDR3aa: CASSEGASGSREQFF
abundance: -; v_gene: TRBV25-1; j_gene: TRBJ2-2; d_gene: TRBD1; CDR3nt: TGTGCCAGCAGGAAAACCGGGACAGGGGAAACCGGGGAGCTGTTTTTT; CDR3aa: CASRKTGTGETGELFF